The 12 T cell receptor beta chains reported below all come from one sample, sequenced in a study of CD8 T cells in Susac syndrome. An input of about 0.45 to 1 ug of RNA was subjected to reverse transcription using random hexamers. TCRdb analysed the immunoSEQ multiplex PCR reads with MiXCR anew, one entry per CDR3 protein. The table shows approximately 160,000 distinct CDR3 sequences, with around 94% occurring only once. The specimen sequenced was CD4+ T cells from PBMCs. The source is a human donor with multiple sclerosis.

This chain connects TRBV2 to TRBJ1-1; D call uncertain. Germline V gene data show CDR1 as SNHLY and CDR2 as FYNNEI. The CDR3 length is 13 residues. Trimming shortened V by 4 bases and J by 2 bases, and 8 bases separated the two germline ends. CDR3 nucleotide sequence: TGTGCCAGCAGTGGAAGCAGCAACACTGAAGCTTTCTTT. The encoded protein is CASSGSSNTEAFF.

This chain uses TRBV12-3 or TRBV12-4 with TRBJ2-1; 7 positions match TRBD2. Unmatched junction bases numbered 9, after V lost 10 bases and J lost 0 bases. The CDR3 covers 15 residues. The CDR3, as DNA: TGTGCCACCCAGCCTTGGGACTACTCCTACAATGAGCAGTTCTTC. It specifies CATQPWDYSYNEQFF.

The rearrangement links TRBV5-1 to TRBJ1-2; tentative D call: TRBD1 (6 bases). The germline CDR1 and CDR2 sequences are SGHRS and YFSETQ. This CDR3 spans 15 amino acids. Trimming stripped 6 bases from V and 8 bases from J, with 23 bases between. CDR3 nucleotides: TGCGCCAGCAAAAGAGACTGGGGGCCTGGAGGAGGCTACACCTTC. This encodes CASKRDWGPGGGYTF.

Here the CDR3 DNA reads TGTGCCAGCAGCTCCTGGACAGGGAACACCGGGGAGCTGTTTTTT. Translating gives CASSSWTGNTGELFF. The gene calls are TRBV5-6 and TRBJ2-2; 7 bases line up with TRBD1. The CDR3 consists of 15 residues. Germline values: CDR1 SGHDT, CDR2 YYEEEE. The trim removed 3 bases at V and 1 base at J, leaving 3 bases unmatched.

The rearrangement uses TRBV11-2 and TRBJ2-3; D is unresolved. V lost 2 bases to trimming and J lost 0 bases, with 6 bases between them. This CDR3 region has 14 residues. Per the germline V gene, CDR1 is SGHAT and CDR2 is FQNNGV. CDR3 residues: CASSLSRSTDTQYF. In nucleotides, the CDR3 is TGTGCCAGCAGCTTAAGCAGAAGCACAGATACGCAGTATTTT.

The chain joins TRBV2 to TRBJ1-2, with 7 nucleotides matching TRBD1. The CDR3 extends over 13 amino acids. Germline values: CDR1 SNHLY, CDR2 FYNNEI. V shed 7 bases and J 5 bases; nucleotides not matched to a gene: 7. The CDR3 reads CASIPGQSYGYTF. CDR3 sequence (DNA): TGTGCCAGCATTCCGGGACAGTCATATGGCTACACCTTC. Using reference TRBV2 and TRBJ1-2 for the parts outside the CDR3, the full variable domain is EPEVTQTPSHQVTQMGQEVILRCVPISNHLYFYWYRQILGQKVEFLVSFYNNEISEKSEIFDDQFSVERPDGSNFTLKIRSTKLEDSAMYFCASIPGQSYGYTFGSGTRLTVV.

The chain couples TRBV7-2 to TRBJ2-2; the D gene is possibly TRBD1 (6 bases). Trimming removed 5 bases at V and 3 bases at J, with 13 bases between. The CDR3 length is 15 residues. In germline, CDR1 is SGHTA, CDR2 FQGNSA. The CDR3 here is CASSAYRVDTGELFF. The CDR3 bases are TGTGCCAGCAGCGCGTACAGGGTCGACACCGGGGAGCTGTTTTTT. Supplemented by reference TRBV7-2 and TRBJ2-2, the full variable domain reads GAGVSQSPSNKVTEKGKDVELRCDPISGHTALYWYRQSLGQGLEFLIYFQGNSAPDKSGLPSDRFSAERTGGSVSTLTIQRTQQEDSAVYLCASSAYRVDTGELFFGEGSRLTVL.

This rearrangement joins TRBV12-3 or TRBV12-4 to TRBJ2-7, with D uncertain. V lost 3 bases and J lost 2, with 14 bases in between. The CDR3 totals 15 residues. The DNA of the CDR3 is TGTGCCAGCAGTTTCACCAGAAGGGCTGCCTACGAGCAGTACTTC. Translation gives CASSFTRRAAYEQYF.

The CDR3 sequence is CSVGTGDGYGYTF. CDR3 nucleotide sequence: TGCAGCGTGGGGACAGGGGACGGCTATGGCTACACCTTC. The chain is built from TRBV29-1 and TRBJ1-2, with 10 bases that match TRBD1. V lost 6 bases to trimming and J lost 4 bases; unmatched junction nucleotides: 5. Germline V gene sequence: CDR1 SQVTM, CDR2 ANQGSEA. CDR3 length: 13 amino acids.

The gene calls are TRBV24-1 and TRBJ2-5, with TRBD2 matching 12 bases. The CDR3 consists of 16 residues. Germline values: CDR1 KGHDR, CDR2 SFDVKD. The J segment lost 5 bases and the V segment lost 3 bases, leaving 6 bases of the junction unmatched. CDR3 sequence reads: CATSDPSGRALETQYF. The DNA for the CDR3 is TGTGCCACCAGTGATCCTAGCGGGAGGGCGTTGGAGACCCAGTACTTC.

The chain combines TRBV29-1 with TRBJ2-5, with 7 positions matching TRBD2. The V segment lost 7 bases and the J segment 5 bases; nucleotides outside the gene matches: 7. Germline V lookup: CDR1 SQVTM, CDR2 ANQGSEA. The CDR3 runs to 12 residues. This CDR3 is CSARAGDETQYF. CDR3 DNA: TGCAGCGCACGTGCGGGGGACGAGACCCAGTACTTC.

The CDR3 here is CASSQTGQKGSNEKLFF. The CDR3 bases are TGTGCCAGCTCACAGACTGGACAGAAGGGGAGTAATGAAAAACTGTTTTTT. The rearrangement uses TRBV18 and TRBJ1-4; D might be TRBD1 (6 bases). This CDR3 is 17 amino acids long. V dropped 4 bases and J dropped 4 bases, with 19 bases sitting between them. Germline assignment: CDR1 KGHSH and CDR2 LQKENI.